The entry below describes one TCR beta chain. This record belongs to a study of blood T cell repertoires in COVID-19. Background on the study: From T cells, B-cell-depleted T cells, or PBMCs came the material, which was cDNA or gDNA.

J was trimmed by 16 bases and V by 2 bases; bases with no gene match: 7. The CDR3 spans 11 residues. Germline V gene data show CDR1 as DFQATT and CDR2 as SNEGSKA (reference sequence). Only in-frame clones appear in the TCRdb table, and some are missing; sequencing was by immunoSEQ multiplex PCR. The table records under 45,000 clones, about 89% of them present only once. The origin of this receptor is a man older than 75 with active COVID-19. The material sequenced was peripheral blood. The chain recombines TRBV20-1 with TRBJ2-1, with 8 bases aligning to TRBD1. Written as DNA, the CDR3 is TGCAGTGCTAGAAGGGGACAGGCTGGTTTCTTC. This gives the protein CSARRGQAGFF.